These 14 T cell receptor beta chains originate from one sample sequenced in a study of blood T cell repertoires in COVID-19. Repertoires were generated with immunoSEQ multiplex PCR, while TCRdb's copy carries only in-frame clones and drops some. The sample holds roughly 140,000 clones, approximately 87% seen once. The sequenced sample was peripheral blood. The receptors originated from a woman aged 40 to 50 with acute or convalescent COVID-19.

This chain uses TRBV5-1 with TRBJ2-7; the D gene is possibly TRBD1 (7 bases). V was cut by 1 base and J by 2 bases, with 13 bases left in between. This CDR3 region has 15 residues. Germline assignment: CDR1 SGHRS and CDR2 YFSETQ. CDR3 loop: CASSLLGRGAYEQYF. As DNA, the CDR3 is TGCGCCAGCAGCTTGTTGGGCAGGGGGGCCTACGAGCAGTACTTC.

This clone is a singleton in its sample. This chain joins TRBV5-3 and TRBJ1-2; 12 positions agree with TRBD1. TRBV5-3 is marked as an open reading frame, function uncertain. The V and J ends lost 4 bases and 8 bases, in that order; junction bases with no gene match: 6. This CDR3 region has 14 residues. The CDR3 loop is CARSPGTGGGGYTF. The CDR3, as DNA: TGTGCCAGAAGCCCCGGGACAGGGGGCGGAGGCTACACCTTC.

The chain is built from TRBV19 and TRBJ1-5; the D is unclear. Germline V gene lookup returns CDR1 LNHDA and CDR2 SQIVND (reference sequence). The CDR3 contains 14 residues. Between the trimmed V and J ends, which lost 7 bases and 2 bases, there was a span of 12 bases. The CDR3 DNA reads as TGTGCCAGTACCCGAGACGGGGGCAATCAGCCCCAGCATTTT. Its protein product is CASTRDGGNQPQHF.

The chain joins TRBV28 to TRBJ1-4; 8 bases fit TRBD1. The V gene end was trimmed by 3 bases and the J gene end by 5 bases; junction bases not matched to a gene: 5. The CDR3 contains 15 residues. The germline gives CDR1 MDHEN, CDR2 SYDVKM. CDR3 region: CASSFPGGWNEKLFF. CDR3 nucleotide sequence: TGTGCCAGCAGTTTCCCAGGGGGCTGGAATGAAAAACTGTTTTTT. The full variable domain, with the rest looked up from reference TRBV28 and TRBJ1-4, is DVKVTQSSRYLVKRTGEKVFLECVQDMDHENMFWYRQDPGLGLRLIYFSYDVKMKEKGDIPEGYSVSREKKERFSLILESASTNQTSMYLCASSFPGGWNEKLFFGSGTQLSVL.

This sequence joins TRBV18 and TRBJ2-3; TRBD2 matches 10 bases. V lost 0 bases, J lost 6 bases, and 9 bases stayed unmatched. Germline CDR1 and CDR2: KGHSH and LQKENI. The CDR3 contains 17 residues. The DNA of the CDR3 is TGTGCCAGCTCACCACCGGAGAGGAGCGGGGGGGCGGATACGCAGTATTTT. It codes for CASSPPERSGGADTQYF. Together with reference TRBV18 and TRBJ2-3, the CDR3 gives the full variable domain: NAGVMQNPRHLVRRRGQEARLRCSPMKGHSHVYWYRQLPEEGLKFMVYLQKENIIDESGMPKERFSAEFPKEGPSILRIQQVVRGDSAAYFCASSPPERSGGADTQYFGPGTRLTVL.

The J gene is TRBJ1-4, the V gene TRBV4-2; 9 bases agree with TRBD1. CDR1 and CDR2 from the germline V gene are LGHNA and YNFKEQ. Losses at the gene ends were 6 bases for V and 7 bases for J; bases not matched to a gene: 3. The CDR3 loop spans 13 amino acids. The CDR3: CASRGTGLEKLFF. CDR3 in DNA: TGTGCCAGCAGGGGGACAGGGCTTGAAAAACTGTTTTTT.

V gene TRBV6-4 combines with J gene TRBJ1-5; D gene ambiguous. In germline, CDR1 is MRHNA, CDR2 SNTAGT. V lost 5 bases to trimming and J lost 3 bases, with 8 bases between them. This CDR3 contains 13 residues. CDR3 nucleotide sequence: TGTGCCAGCAGTCCGTCAGTCAATCAGCCCCAGCATTTT. Its protein product is CASSPSVNQPQHF.

This chain connects TRBV30 to TRBJ2-3, with 10 bases identical to TRBD2. This CDR3 spans 14 amino acids. In germline, CDR1 is GTSNPN, CDR2 SVGIG (reference sequence). The junction had 6 bases not matched to a gene; V was cut back by 7 bases and J by 2 bases. This chain's CDR3 is CASEGLANTDTQYF. CDR3 sequence (DNA): TGTGCCTCCGAGGGACTAGCGAACACAGATACGCAGTATTTT.

This clone showed up just a few times. The genes are TRBV13 and TRBJ1-1, with a possible D match to TRBD1 (6 bases). V was clipped by 5 bases and J by 2 bases, with 18 bases between them. The germline V gene has CDR1 PRHDT and CDR2 FYEKMQ (reference sequence). The CDR3 consists of 16 residues. The CDR3 sequence is CASSHRTDRLNTEAFF. The CDR3 bases are TGTGCCAGCAGCCACAGGACCGACAGGCTAAACACTGAAGCTTTCTTT.

This sequence joins TRBV5-5 and TRBJ2-1, with D possibly TRBD1 on 6 matching bases. V was shortened by 4 bases and J by 3 bases, with 14 bases between the two germline ends. CDR3 length: 15 residues. Per the germline V gene, CDR1 is SGHKS and CDR2 is YYEKEE (reference sequence). The CDR3 loop reads CASSRNRESYNEQFF. CDR3 DNA sequence: TGTGCCAGCAGCCGTAACAGGGAAAGCTACAATGAGCAGTTCTTC.

The rearrangement uses TRBV5-4 and TRBJ1-5, with D uncertain. Per the germline V gene, CDR1 is SGHNT and CDR2 is YYREEE (reference sequence). V lost 10 bases, J lost 2 bases, and 16 bases lay in between. The CDR3 consists of 14 residues. CDR3 region: CAARTPLGNQPQHF. The CDR3 coding sequence is TGTGCCGCCAGAACGCCTTTGGGCAATCAGCCCCAGCATTTT.

The V call is TRBV19, the J call TRBJ1-5; 7 bases align to TRBD1. CDR1 is LNHDA, CDR2 SQIVND, per germline (reference sequence). After removal of 3 bases from V and 1 base from J, the junction contained 3 bases not matched to a gene. This CDR3 has 15 amino acids. CDR3 region: CASSMTGTSNQPQHF. DNA of the CDR3: TGTGCCAGTAGTATGACAGGGACAAGCAATCAGCCCCAGCATTTT.

The rearrangement links TRBV5-8 to TRBJ1-1; 7 nucleotides match TRBD1. Trimming cost V 3 bases and J 3 bases; bases outside gene matches: 8. CDR1 and CDR2 (germline): SGHTS, YDEGEE. This CDR3 contains 15 residues. Here the CDR3 reads CASSSRDSRYTEAFF. The CDR3, as DNA: TGTGCCAGCAGCTCCCGGGACAGCCGTTACACTGAAGCTTTCTTT.

This chain joins TRBV3-1 (or the pseudogene TRBV3-2) and TRBJ1-5, with D maybe TRBD1 (5 bases). Germline V gene sequence: CDR1 LGHDT, CDR2 YNNKEL (reference sequence). The CDR3 has 13 amino acids. Between the trimmed V and J ends, which lost 1 base and 6 bases, there was a span of 7 bases. This chain's CDR3 is CASSQGGAQPQHF. CDR3 nucleotides: TGTGCCAGCAGCCAAGGCGGGGCTCAGCCCCAGCATTTT.